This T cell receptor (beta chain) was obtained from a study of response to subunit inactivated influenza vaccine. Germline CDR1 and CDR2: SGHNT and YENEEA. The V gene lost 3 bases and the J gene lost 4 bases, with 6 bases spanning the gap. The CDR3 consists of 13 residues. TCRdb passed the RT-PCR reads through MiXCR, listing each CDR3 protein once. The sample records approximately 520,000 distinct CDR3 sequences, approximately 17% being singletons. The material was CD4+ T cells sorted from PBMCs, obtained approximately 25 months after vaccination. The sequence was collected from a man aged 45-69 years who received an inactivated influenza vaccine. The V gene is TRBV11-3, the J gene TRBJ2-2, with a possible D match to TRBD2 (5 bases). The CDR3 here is CASSFTSTGELFF. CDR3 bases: TGTGCCAGCAGCTTCACTAGCACCGGGGAGCTGTTTTTT.